The 17 T cell receptor beta chains below come from one sample, sequenced in a study of CXCR3-negative and CXCR3-positive naive CD8 T cells. Their antigens are not known. Regarding the study as a whole: Hydrophobicity was higher for TRB CDR3s found in CXCR3-positive naive cells than in CXCR3-negative naive cells.

The libraries of TRB cDNA were prepared using 5' RACE with UMI labels. TCRdb re-called the 5' RACE reads; every CDR3 protein appears as one record, without DNA. The sample totals 7,000 to 8,500 distinct CDR3 sequences. Sequences were obtained from naive CXCR3+ CD8+ T cells from blood. The subset denotes: CD45RO-CCR7+CD27+CD95- naive CD8+ T cells expressing CXCR3 (TNR3+). The receptors derive from a human donor in good health. Some clones in this sample may be carry-over from other donors' samples.

This clonotype is classed as medium-sized by frequency. The chain joins TRBV14 to TRBJ1-1; TCRdb designates TRBD1, a call that cannot be tested without DNA. Germline V gene data show CDR1 as SGHDN and CDR2 as FVKESK. CDR3 length: 15 residues. This CDR3 reads CASSQEQGFYTEAFF.

This chain uses TRBV15 with TRBJ1-4. This CDR3 has 14 residues. Germline CDR1 reads LNHNV; CDR2 reads YYDKDF (reference sequence). The chain's CDR3 is CATSRGSDNEKLFF.

Considering frequency, this clonotype is medium-sized. The chain couples TRBV7-9 to TRBJ2-3. CDR3 length: 11 amino acids. Germline V gene lookup returns CDR1 SEHNR and CDR2 FQNEAQ (reference sequence). The CDR3 region is CASGRADTQYF.

The chain combines TRBV7-9 with TRBJ2-7; TCRdb picks TRBD2, but there is no DNA to check that call. There are 14 residues in the CDR3. Germline V lookup: CDR1 SEHNR, CDR2 FQNEAQ (reference sequence). CDR3 protein: CASSAGTTSYEQYF.

The V gene is TRBV10-3, the J gene TRBJ2-1; TCRdb gives TRBD2 as the D gene, but with no DNA this cannot be confirmed. CDR3 length: 19 amino acids. The V gene's germline CDR1 is ENHRY and CDR2 SYGVKD. The CDR3 sequence is CAISEWEARVAGALEEQFF.

The V gene is TRBV6-2 or TRBV6-3, the J gene TRBJ1-5; TCRdb calls TRBD1, which cannot be checked without DNA. Germline V CDR1 and CDR2: MNHEY, SVGEGT. This CDR3 region has 14 residues. CDR3 loop: CASKSGGSNQPQHF.

The chain recombines TRBV5-1 with TRBJ1-1. CDR1 is SGHRS and CDR2 is YFSETQ in the germline V gene. The CDR3 has 13 residues. This CDR3 reads CASSPTEQPEAFF.

By frequency, this clonotype is medium-sized. J is TRBJ2-3 and V is TRBV2; TCRdb proposes TRBD2, but this gene call is untestable without DNA. Germline V gene sequence: CDR1 SNHLY, CDR2 FYNNEI. This CDR3 has 15 residues. The CDR3 region is CASSVTSGYTDTQYF. The full variable domain, its missing parts supplied by reference TRBV2 and TRBJ2-3, is EPEVTQTPSHQVTQMGQEVILRCVPISNHLYFYWYRQILGQKVEFLVSFYNNEISEKSEIFDDQFSVERPDGSNFTLKIRSTKLEDSAMYFCASSVTSGYTDTQYFGPGTRLTVL.

The chain is built from TRBV14 and TRBJ2-7. Germline CDR1 is SGHDN and CDR2 is FVKESK. This CDR3 spans 14 amino acids. The CDR3 protein is CASSQEIFGSEQYF.

This chain joins TRBV6-5 and TRBJ2-3. Germline CDR1 and CDR2: MNHEY and SVGAGI. The CDR3 sequence is 14 residues long. The CDR3 is CASSLRISTDTQYF.

This clonotype is medium-sized by frequency. The rearrangement joins TRBV5-6 to TRBJ1-1; TCRdb calls TRBD1, which cannot be checked without DNA. There are 15 residues in the CDR3. CDR1 is SGHDT and CDR2 is YYEEEE in the germline V gene. The CDR3 loop is CASSLAETGNTEAFF.

The chain combines TRBV25-1 with TRBJ2-1; the D call of TRBD1 rests on TCRdb alone, since no DNA is present to check it. The CDR3 spans 16 residues. The germline V gene encodes CDR1 MGHDK and CDR2 SYGVNS. The CDR3 protein is CASSDQPGAGYNEQFF.

This clonotype registers medium-sized by frequency. This sequence joins TRBV5-1 and TRBJ2-1; no DNA is available, so the TRBD2 call from TCRdb remains unchecked. The CDR3 contains 14 residues. CDR1 and CDR2 (germline): SGHRS, YFSETQ. The CDR3 loop is CASRDRTSGNEQFF. Filled out from reference TRBV5-1 and TRBJ2-1, the complete variable domain reads KAGVTQTPRYLIKTRGQQVTLSCSPISGHRSVSWYQQTPGQGLQFLFEYFSETQRNKGNFPGRFSGRQFSNSRSEMNVSTLELGDSALYLCASRDRTSGNEQFFGPGTRLTVL.

According to its frequency, this clonotype is medium-sized. This rearrangement joins TRBV13 to TRBJ2-7; there is no DNA to check the TCRdb D call of TRBD1. Germline CDR1 is PRHDT and CDR2 is FYEKMQ (reference sequence). There are 16 residues in the CDR3. CDR3 loop: CASSSRGTDYPYEQYF.

The chain is built from TRBV7-9 and TRBJ2-7. Germline V gives CDR1 SEHNR, CDR2 FQNEAQ (reference sequence). This CDR3 has 14 amino acids. CDR3 loop: CASSFSVSPYEQYF.

This chain connects TRBV5-4 to TRBJ1-2; absent DNA, TCRdb's TRBD1 call cannot be checked. Per germline, CDR1 SGHNT and CDR2 YYREEE (reference sequence). The CDR3 has 14 amino acids. CDR3 in amino acids: CASSPGTADYGYTF.

The gene calls are TRBV7-9 and TRBJ2-7; TCRdb lists TRBD1, though no DNA is available to test this call. In germline, CDR1 is SEHNR, CDR2 FQNEAQ (reference sequence). The CDR3 is made up of 14 amino acids. The CDR3 reads CASSSQTGDYEQYF.